A selection of T cell receptor beta chains follows, all from one sample in a study of response to subunit inactivated influenza vaccine. TCRdb redid the calling of the RT-PCR reads with MiXCR, one entry per CDR3 protein. The sample carries 530,000 or so distinct CDR3 sequences, roughly 25% recorded once. Sequenced material: CD4+ T cells sorted from PBMCs, taken roughly 5 days after vaccination. Receptors were obtained from a man in his fifties or sixties who received an inactivated influenza vaccine. CDR3s include the opening cysteine and the closing phenylalanine or tryptophan. The D gene is left open where the match is weak. Clone size appears in some rows only: once, few, many, or a class for an expanded clone.

J gene | V gene | clone size | D gene | CDR3 length | CDR3 DNA | CDR3 protein
TRBJ2-3 | TRBV20-1 | - | TRBD2 | 11 | TGCAGTGCTAGGGGGGGGGATACGCAGTATTTT | CSARGGDTQYF
TRBJ2-3 | TRBV20-1 | - | TRBD2 | 13 | TGCAGTGCTATTGCACTAGCGGGAGATACGCAGTATTTT | CSAIALAGDTQYF
TRBJ2-4 | TRBV11-2 | - | - | 11 | TGTGCCAGCAGCCCTGAGTCGGTTCAGTACTTC | CASSPESVQYF
TRBJ2-3 | TRBV20-1 | few | TRBD2 | 12 | TGCAGTGCTAGGCTAGCGGCCCTATCGCAGTATTTT | CSARLAALSQYF
TRBJ2-1 | TRBV20-1 | - | TRBD2 | 16 | TGCAGTGCTAGAGGGGGCCCTAGCGGGAGCGTCTATGAGCAGTTCTTC | CSARGGPSGSVYEQFF
TRBJ2-3 | TRBV20-1 | few | - | 15 | TGCAGTGCCCCCTTCGGGGGAGCTAGCACAGATACGCAGTATTTT | CSAPFGGASTDTQYF
TRBJ2-3 | TRBV7-3 | many | - | 14 | TGTGCCAGCAGCTTAACGGCTAGTACAGATACGCAGTATTTT | CASSLTASTDTQYF
TRBJ1-4 | TRBV11-2 | - | TRBD1 | 15 | TGTGCCAGCAGCTTAGAGCGGACAGGCGGCGAAAAACTGTTTTTT | CASSLERTGGEKLFF
TRBJ2-5 | TRBV24-1 | - | TRBD1 | 14 | TGTGCCACCAGTGACCACGGACAGGGAGAGACCCAGTACTTC | CATSDHGQGETQYF
TRBJ2-1 | TRBV20-1 | few | TRBD2 | 14 | TGCAGTGCTAGTGGGACTAGCGGTGGGCATGAGCAGTTCTTC | CSASGTSGGHEQFF
TRBJ2-7 | TRBV28 | few | - | 13 | TGTGCCAGCAGGGCGGGGAGCTCCTACGAGCAGTACTTC | CASRAGSSYEQYF
TRBJ2-2 | TRBV29-1 | - | - | 13 | TGCAGCGGACGGACCCTAGGAACCGGGGAGCTGTTTTTT | CSGRTLGTGELFF
TRBJ2-1 | TRBV7-2 | few | TRBD1 | 15 | TGTGCCAGCAGCTTAGAGAGACAGGGCTACAATGAGCAGTTCTTC | CASSLERQGYNEQFF
TRBJ2-1 | TRBV6-2/TRBV6-3 | - | TRBD2 | 14 | TGTGCCAGCAGTTTCGGGACTAGCGGGGTTGAGCAGTTCTTC | CASSFGTSGVEQFF
TRBJ2-3 | TRBV6-2/TRBV6-3 | - | TRBD2 | 15 | TGTGCCAGCGCCCCCGGGACTAGGCTCACAGATACGCAGTATTTT | CASAPGTRLTDTQYF
TRBJ1-1 | TRBV20-1 | - | TRBD1 | 13 | TGCAGTGCTCGGGAGGACAGGGAGGTGTTAGCTTTCTTT | CSAREDREVLAFF
TRBJ2-2 | TRBV29-1 | - | - | 13 | TGCAGCGGAGGGCTAGTCCATACCGGGGAGCTGTTTTTT | CSGGLVHTGELFF
TRBJ1-5 | TRBV15 | - | TRBD1 | 15 | TGTGCCACCAGCAGGACAGGGGCCGGCAATCAGCCCCAGCATTTT | CATSRTGAGNQPQHF
TRBJ2-3 | TRBV7-2 | few | TRBD2 | 15 | TGTGCCAGCAGACTAGCGGGGGGGCCGGGAGATACGCAGTATTTT | CASRLAGGPGDTQYF
TRBJ2-1 | TRBV4-3 | - | TRBD2 | 17 | TGCGCCAGCAGCCGACTGACTAGCGGGCACCAGATGGATGAGCAGTTCTTC | CASSRLTSGHQMDEQFF
TRBJ2-2 | TRBV12-3/TRBV12-4 | few | TRBD2 | 15 | TGTGCCAGCAGGCCCCGGGAGGTGAACACCGGGGAGCTGTTTTTT | CASRPREVNTGELFF
TRBJ2-1 | TRBV20-1 | - | - | 15 | TGCAGTGCTAGAGTCTATGGGGGTATAAACAATGAGCAGTTCTTC | CSARVYGGINNEQFF
TRBJ1-1 | TRBV5-1 | - | - | 15 | TGCGCCAGCAGCCCCGGAGGCGGTCTGAACACTGAAGCTTTCTTT | CASSPGGGLNTEAFF
TRBJ1-2 | TRBV7-2 | - | - | 13 | TGTGCCAGCAGCACTTTAAACAGGGACGGCTACACCTTC | CASSTLNRDGYTF
TRBJ2-2 | TRBV20-1 | few | TRBD1 | 14 | TGCAGTGCCACTAAGAGGGGGCCGTCCGGGGAGCTGTTTTTT | CSATKRGPSGELFF
TRBJ2-7 | TRBV30 | - | - | 12 | TGTGCCTGGAGTCAGGGTTTTTACGAGCAGTACTTC | CAWSQGFYEQYF
TRBJ2-1 | TRBV11-2 | - | TRBD2 | 20 | TGTGCCAGCAGCTTAGATTATTTTACTAGCGACTATTATACCTACAATGAGCAGTTCTTC | CASSLDYFTSDYYTYNEQFF
TRBJ2-1 | TRBV6-2/TRBV6-3 | once | TRBD1 | 15 | TGTGCCAGCAGATTCGACAGGGCCTCCTACAATGAGCAGTTCTTC | CASRFDRASYNEQFF
TRBJ1-1 | TRBV11-2 | many | - | 15 | TGTGCCAGCAGCGGCCTACAGGGTCGGAACACTGAAGCTTTCTTT | CASSGLQGRNTEAFF
TRBJ1-6 | TRBV12-3/TRBV12-4 | few | - | 14 | TGTGCCAGCAGATTTCGGGACGTCGGGTCACCCCTCCACTTT | CASRFRDVGSPLHF
TRBJ1-5 | TRBV4-2 | few | TRBD1 | 15 | TGTGCCAGCAGCCATGAAGGGACAGGGACGAGGCCCCAGCATTTT | CASSHEGTGTRPQHF
TRBJ2-7 | TRBV20-1 | - | TRBD1 | 13 | TGCAGTGCTCAGGACAGGGGGGCCTACGAGCAGTACTTC | CSAQDRGAYEQYF
TRBJ2-3 | TRBV4-2 | - | TRBD1 | 17 | TGTGCCAGCAGCCAAGCGAACAGGGGGCTCAGCACAGATACGCAGTATTTT | CASSQANRGLSTDTQYF
TRBJ2-3 | TRBV5-1 | few | - | 15 | TGCGCCAGCAGGGGCAGGGGGGTCTCTGCAGATACGCAGTATTTT | CASRGRGVSADTQYF
TRBJ2-1 | TRBV7-2 | - | TRBD1 | 14 | TGTGCCAGCGGCGACAGGGGGTTGCGTAATGAGCAGTTCTTC | CASGDRGLRNEQFF
TRBJ2-3 | TRBV5-1 | - | - | 15 | TGCGCCAGCAGCAGATCCACCCTAGCTGAAGATACGCAGTATTTT | CASSRSTLAEDTQYF
TRBJ2-1 | TRBV7-6 | - | TRBD1 | 16 | TGTGCCAGCAGCTCGAGCGGGGACAGGGCATACAATGAGCAGTTCTTC | CASSSSGDRAYNEQFF
TRBJ2-7 | TRBV7-9 | - | - | 14 | TGTGCCAGCAGCCCCTCAATCGATACCGGCGAGCAGTACTTC | CASSPSIDTGEQYF
TRBJ2-4 | TRBV28 | few | - | 16 | TGTGCCAGCAGTTTGGGGGGGCGGAAGGCCAAAAACATTCAGTACTTC | CASSLGGRKAKNIQYF
TRBJ2-1 | TRBV20-1 | - | - | 14 | TGCAGTGCTACCTCCCGCGGAAGGTACAATGAGCAGTTCTTC | CSATSRGRYNEQFF
TRBJ2-1 | TRBV7-2 | - | - | 11 | TGTGCCAGCAGTTTTGCGTTTGAGCAGTTCTTC | CASSFAFEQFF
TRBJ1-2 | TRBV11-2 | - | - | 18 | TGTGCCAGCAGCTTAGTCGGCGGGAGGGGGGCGAAGAACTATGGCTACACCTTC | CASSLVGGRGAKNYGYTF